Listed below are T cell receptor beta chains from one sample, sequenced in a study of memory CD4+ T cells and cytomegalovirus serostatus. Sequencing used immunoSEQ multiplex PCR; TCRdb keeps in-frame clones, though not all of them. The repertoire has over 40,000 clones, over 75% of them found once; the top ten carry about 0.6%. Sequencing used memory CD4+ T cells from blood. The receptors derive from an adult in good health and CMV-seronegative. CDR3s include the opening cysteine and the closing phenylalanine or tryptophan.

J gene | V gene | CDR3 protein
TRBJ1-1 | TRBV7-7 | CASSFAENTEAFF
TRBJ1-5 | TRBV27 | CASSLGGARQPQHF
TRBJ1-4 | TRBV28 | CASKRQGGEKLFF
TRBJ1-5 | TRBV20-1 | CSAITEVSQHF
TRBJ1-1 | TRBV27 | CASSNRDSSTEAFF
TRBJ1-1 | TRBV14 | CASSLSPGTEAFF
TRBJ2-3 | TRBV5-4 | CASSPGTPDTQYF
TRBJ1-4 | TRBV2 | CASKENRDNEKLFF
TRBJ1-2 | TRBV19 | CASTPRTLVYGYTF
TRBJ1-2 | TRBV30 | CAWSAGVGGYTF
TRBJ1-5 | TRBV6-1 | CASRPRGAVWQPQHF
TRBJ2-7 | TRBV6-6 | CASSHTSRTGGFEQYF
TRBJ1-2 | TRBV7-2 | CASRGQGSLYGYTF
TRBJ2-5 | TRBV19 | CASRETGAQETQYF
TRBJ1-1 | TRBV14 | CASSHSKHGAEAFF
TRBJ2-2 | TRBV11-1 | CASSFGLSTGELFF
TRBJ2-3 | TRBV27 | CASSSTGDRTQYF
TRBJ1-1 | TRBV6-6 | CASSSFERQATEAFF
TRBJ2-5 | TRBV7-8 | CASSLRKTGTRGETQYF
TRBJ1-2 | TRBV4-1 | CASSQEWGGGYTF
TRBJ1-1 | TRBV13 | CASSLIVDRGGTEAFF
TRBJ1-1 | TRBV30 | CAWSSGAGRPNTEAFF
TRBJ2-6 | TRBV15 | CATSRASRGGGANVLTF